The 30 T cell receptor beta chains reported below all come from one sample, sequenced in a study of cytomegalovirus exposure and HLA in healthy donors (dated by TCRdb to the late 2010s). The receptor library was made with the immunoSEQ multiplex PCR assay. TCRdb mirrors the immuneACCESS table, restricted to in-frame sequences. Some clones are absent from its copies; in checked studies, under half trace to an unresolved V gene, and the reason for the others is unknown. For this sample there are some 150,000 clones; approximately 90% appear just once. Jointly, the top ten make up 4.5% to 5.5% of the sample. The sequenced sample consisted of PBMCs. The receptors originated from a man younger than 30 in good health and CMV-seropositive.

This clone was counted a few times. The rearrangement joins TRBV5-1 to TRBJ2-3, with 9 positions matching TRBD1. The trim removed 6 bases at V and 7 bases at J, leaving 15 bases unmatched. CDR1 and CDR2 (germline): SGHRS, YFSETQ. The CDR3 is 16 amino acids. The CDR3, as DNA: TGCGCCAGCACAACCACCGGGACAGGGAATTCTTATACGCAGTATTTT. Protein: CASTTTGTGNSYTQYF.

The chain recombines TRBV7-9 with TRBJ1-2; D not resolved. This CDR3 has 14 amino acids. The V end lost 5 bases, the J end lost 7 bases, and 17 bases lay between the germline ends. Germline V CDR1 and CDR2: SEHNR, FQNEAQ (reference sequence). The CDR3 protein is CASSSTASVGGYTF. The CDR3 DNA sequence: TGTGCCAGCAGCAGCACAGCTTCAGTAGGTGGCTACACCTTC.

With respect to this clone: In the same sample, other DNA sequences code for this CDR3. The chain joins TRBV30 to TRBJ2-1; D may be TRBD1 (5 bases). Trimming shortened V by 2 bases and J by 0 bases, and 5 bases separated the two germline ends. Per germline, CDR1 GTSNPN and CDR2 SVGIG (reference sequence). The CDR3 sequence is 13 residues long. CDR3 nucleotide sequence: TGTGCCTGGAGTCAGGGCTCCTACAATGAGCAGTTCTTC. This gives the protein CAWSQGSYNEQFF.

In this sample, this clone turned up once. V is TRBV29-1 and J is TRBJ2-7; D perhaps matches TRBD2 (7 bases). CDR1 and CDR2 (germline): SQVTM, ANQGSEA. Trimming removed 6 bases at V and 2 bases at J, with 17 bases between. The CDR3 is made up of 14 amino acids. Here the CDR3 DNA reads TGCAGCGTGGGACGGGGAGGGGACACCTACGAGCAGTACTTC. Residues: CSVGRGGDTYEQYF.

This chain joins TRBV2 and TRBJ1-5; 7 bases agree with TRBD1. This CDR3 is 14 amino acids long. The ends lost 5 bases at V and 6 bases at J; junction bases unmatched: 7. The V gene's germline CDR1 is SNHLY and CDR2 FYNNEI. CDR3: CASSTGTVPQPQHF. CDR3 in DNA: TGTGCCAGCAGTACCGGGACAGTACCTCAGCCCCAGCATTTT.

V is TRBV28 and J is TRBJ2-6; 9 bases line up with TRBD1. CDR1 MDHEN and CDR2 SYDVKM come from the germline V gene. The CDR3 totals 18 residues. J was trimmed by 1 base and V by 6 bases; bases with no gene match: 10. The CDR3 reads CASRFRDRVISGANVLTF. Here the CDR3 DNA reads TGTGCCAGCAGATTCCGGGACAGGGTAATATCTGGGGCCAACGTCCTGACTTTC.

In this sample, this clone turned up once. The V call is TRBV6-1, the J call TRBJ2-5; D uncertain. The CDR3 runs 13 residues. V lost 7 bases to trimming and J lost 2 bases, with 11 bases between them. The V gene's germline CDR1 is MNHNS and CDR2 SASEGT. The CDR3 sequence is CASTPQVQETQYF. CDR3 nucleotides: TGTGCCAGCACCCCCCAGGTTCAAGAGACCCAGTACTTC.

This clone was recorded only once. The chain carries TRBV6-5 and TRBJ2-2, with TRBD1 identical over 9 bases. V was clipped by 4 bases and J by 6 bases; unmatched bases: 6. This CDR3 is built from 15 residues. Germline CDR1 is MNHEY and CDR2 is SVGAGI. This CDR3 is CASSLDRGTSGELFF. In DNA, the CDR3 is TGTGCCAGCAGTTTGGACAGGGGAACCTCCGGGGAGCTGTTTTTT.

CDR3 bases: TGTGCCAGCAGTTCCTTAGCGGGGGGGTCCTCAGATACGCAGTATTTT. Translated: CASSSLAGGSSDTQYF. The chain has TRBV28 and TRBJ2-3; 11 bases match TRBD2. CDR1 and CDR2 (germline): MDHEN, SYDVKM. This CDR3 has 16 residues. The J segment lost 4 bases and the V segment lost 4 bases, leaving 7 bases of the junction unmatched.

This chain joins TRBV25-1 and TRBJ2-3; unclear D gene. Trimming removed 8 bases from V and 3 bases from J, with 15 bases in between. Germline values: CDR1 MGHDK, CDR2 SYGVNS. The CDR3 runs to 14 residues. CDR3 sequence reads: CASGPSRSTDTQYF. As DNA, the CDR3 is TGTGCCAGCGGCCCCAGTCGGAGTACAGATACGCAGTATTTT.

The V call is TRBV28, the J call TRBJ2-1; 7 nucleotides match TRBD2. Per the germline V gene, CDR1 is MDHEN and CDR2 is SYDVKM. The V and J ends lost 2 bases and 12 bases, in that order; junction bases with no gene match: 13. This CDR3 has 15 amino acids. The CDR3 DNA reads TGTGCCAGCAGTTTACCGAGGACGGGGGGACGGGGGCAGTTCTTC. Its translation is CASSLPRTGGRGQFF. The full variable domain, with the rest looked up from reference TRBV28 and TRBJ2-1, is DVKVTQSSRYLVKRTGEKVFLECVQDMDHENMFWYRQDPGLGLRLIYFSYDVKMKEKGDIPEGYSVSREKKERFSLILESASTNQTSMYLCASSLPRTGGRGQFFGPGTRLTVL.

The rearrangement links TRBV19 to TRBJ1-1, with TRBD1 matching 7 bases. The germline gives CDR1 LNHDA, CDR2 SQIVND (reference sequence). V shed 3 bases and J 3 bases; nucleotides not matched to a gene: 1. CDR3 length: 13 residues. The CDR3 here is CASSMTGYTEAFF. As DNA, the CDR3 is TGTGCCAGTAGTATGACAGGGTACACTGAAGCTTTCTTT.

The rearrangement links TRBV12-5 to TRBJ1-5, with D unclear. Trimming left V 7 bases short and J 3 bases short, with 16 bases between. The germline CDR1 and CDR2 sequences are LGHNT and FRNRAP. The CDR3 loop spans 15 amino acids. DNA for the CDR3: TGTGCTAGTGCCCGAGAGACTTCAAACAATCAGCCCCAGCATTTT. It yields the protein CASARETSNNQPQHF.

In nucleotides, the CDR3 is TGTGCCAGCTCACCACCAGTAGGGGGCGACCCTAATGGCTACACCTTC. Its translation: CASSPPVGGDPNGYTF. The chain employs TRBV18 and TRBJ1-2; 7 bases line up with TRBD1. This CDR3 comprises 16 residues. The ends lost 0 bases at V and 6 bases at J; junction bases unmatched: 10. Germline CDR1 KGHSH, CDR2 LQKENI.

The gene calls are TRBV30 and TRBJ1-2; 7 bases agree with TRBD1. The germline gives CDR1 GTSNPN, CDR2 SVGIG (reference sequence). This CDR3 has 14 amino acids. With 3 bases clipped from V and 1 base from J, the junction kept 5 bases outside the gene matches. The CDR3 reads CAWREGGYNYGYTF. CDR3 sequence (DNA): TGTGCCTGGAGAGAAGGGGGCTATAACTATGGCTACACCTTC. Full variable domain (rest looked up from reference TRBV30 and TRBJ1-2): SQTIHQWPATLVQPVGSPLSLECTVEGTSNPNLYWYRQAAGRGLQLLFYSVGIGQISSEVPQNLSASRPQDRQFILSSKKLLLSDSGFYLCAWREGGYNYGYTFGSGTRLTVV.

The chain recombines TRBV5-4 with TRBJ2-2; D gene unclear. The V and J ends lost 0 bases and 4 bases respectively, with 4 bases between them. The germline V gene has CDR1 SGHNT and CDR2 YYREEE (reference sequence). The CDR3 covers 13 residues. In DNA form, the CDR3 reads TGTGCCAGCAGCTTGGCCAGCACCGGGGAGCTGTTTTTT. Translated: CASSLASTGELFF.

J is TRBJ2-7 and V is TRBV6-5; 7 bases match TRBD1. Germline V lookup: CDR1 MNHEY, CDR2 SVGAGI. The CDR3 contains 12 residues. V gave up 10 bases and J gave up 3 bases; unmatched junction bases: 6. CDR3 loop: CATKQGYYEQYF. CDR3 nucleotide sequence: TGTGCCACCAAACAGGGGTACTACGAGCAGTACTTC.

V gene TRBV19 combines with J gene TRBJ1-1; D is undetermined. Germline lookup yields CDR1 LNHDA and CDR2 SQIVND (reference sequence). V lost 11 bases and J 1 base, leaving 14 bases between the germline ends. The CDR3 extends over 13 amino acids. As DNA, the CDR3 is TGTGCCGATGCGGCGATCCCGAACACTGAAGCTTTCTTT. Amino acids: CADAAIPNTEAFF.

The V call is TRBV5-1, the J call TRBJ1-4, with unresolved D. Germline V gives CDR1 SGHRS, CDR2 YFSETQ. The V gene lost 1 base and the J gene lost 8 bases, with 9 bases spanning the gap. The CDR3 sequence is 13 residues long. CDR3 DNA sequence: TGCGCCAGCAGCTTGCGTATAGAGGAAAAACTGTTTTTT. Translating it yields CASSLRIEEKLFF.

The chain joins TRBV6-1 to TRBJ2-1; a possible D gene is TRBD2 (6 bases). In germline, CDR1 is MNHNS, CDR2 SASEGT. Trimming took 6 bases from V and 0 from J, leaving 12 bases between them. The CDR3 covers 15 residues. CDR3: CASRTTSNSYNEQFF. The CDR3 DNA follows: TGTGCCAGCAGGACCACTAGCAACTCCTACAATGAGCAGTTCTTC.

This clone was detected only a few times. The V call is TRBV27, the J call TRBJ2-2, with no clear D. The germline gives CDR1 MNHEY, CDR2 SMNVEV (reference sequence). Trimming removed 0 bases at V and 7 bases at J, with 3 bases between. This CDR3 is 12 amino acids long. CDR3 DNA: TGTGCCAGCAGTTTATCCGGCGGGGAGCTGTTTTTT. Amino acid sequence: CASSLSGGELFF.

This chain joins TRBV11-1 and TRBJ2-7; 9 bases line up with TRBD1. The CDR3 has 17 amino acids. The V gene end was trimmed by 4 bases and the J gene end by 0 bases; junction bases not matched to a gene: 10. Germline CDR1 reads SGHAT; CDR2 reads FQDESV (reference sequence). The CDR3 loop reads CASSSSGQGLSSYEQYF. For the CDR3, the DNA is TGTGCCAGCAGCTCCTCCGGACAGGGGCTCTCCTCCTACGAGCAGTACTTC.

The count of this clone is one. The V call is TRBV28, the J call TRBJ1-3; perhaps TRBD1 as D (5 bases). Germline-derived CDR1 and CDR2 are MDHEN and SYDVKM. The CDR3 is 15 residues long. V lost 4 bases to trimming and J lost 2 bases, with 12 bases between them. The CDR3 nucleotides are TGTGCCAGCAGTTCTCGGGGGGGAACTGGAAACACCATATATTTT. It codes for CASSSRGGTGNTIYF.

This clone was observed a single time. The J gene is TRBJ1-2, the V gene TRBV27, with a tentative D call TRBD1 (6 bases). Trimming pared 5 bases from V and 2 bases from J, leaving 12 bases between. This CDR3 has 14 amino acids. Germline V lookup: CDR1 MNHEY, CDR2 SMNVEV (reference sequence). The CDR3 DNA reads as TGTGCCAGCAGTCGTTCAGGGGAAAACTATGGCTACACCTTC. Its translation is CASSRSGENYGYTF.

In this sample, this clone turned up once. The chain recombines TRBV29-1 with TRBJ2-1; 14 bases are a match to TRBD2. This CDR3 region has 16 residues. The J segment lost 7 bases and the V segment lost 6 bases, leaving 11 bases of the junction unmatched. Germline V lookup: CDR1 SQVTM, CDR2 ANQGSEA. CDR3 region: CSVTKGLAGAGNEQFF. The CDR3 nucleotides read TGCAGCGTCACTAAGGGACTAGCGGGAGCGGGGAATGAGCAGTTCTTC.

V and J are TRBV5-1 and TRBJ1-5; TRBD1 aligns across 9 bases. Germline V gene sequence: CDR1 SGHRS, CDR2 YFSETQ. Trimming at V came to 4 bases and at J to 5 bases, leaving 4 bases not matched to a gene. There are 14 residues in the CDR3. The CDR3 sequence is CASSLTGGDQPQHF. For the CDR3, the DNA is TGCGCCAGCAGCCTGACAGGGGGAGATCAGCCCCAGCATTTT. The full variable domain, in which reference TRBV5-1 and TRBJ1-5 provide the parts outside the CDR3, is KAGVTQTPRYLIKTRGQQVTLSCSPISGHRSVSWYQQTPGQGLQFLFEYFSETQRNKGNFPGRFSGRQFSNSRSEMNVSTLELGDSALYLCASSLTGGDQPQHFGDGTRLSIL.

The rearrangement uses TRBV19 and TRBJ1-4; TRBD1 matches at 10 bases. J was trimmed by 8 bases and V by 4 bases; bases with no gene match: 10. The CDR3 is 16 residues long. CDR1 is LNHDA, CDR2 SQIVND, per germline (reference sequence). The CDR3 loop reads CASSSRDRGRSEKLFF. CDR3 in DNA: TGTGCCAGTAGTAGCCGGGACAGGGGAAGAAGCGAAAAACTGTTTTTT. Complete variable domain (other parts from reference TRBV19 and TRBJ1-4): DGGITQSPKYLFRKEGQNVTLSCEQNLNHDAMYWYRQDPGQGLRLIYYSQIVNDFQKGDIAEGYSVSREKKESFPLTVTSAQKNPTAFYLCASSSRDRGRSEKLFFGSGTQLSVL.

J is TRBJ2-3 and V is TRBV2, with a weak D call TRBD1 (6 bases). CDR1 SNHLY and CDR2 FYNNEI come from the germline V gene. The CDR3 sequence is 15 residues long. V lost 0 bases and J 5 bases, leaving 12 bases between the germline ends. CDR3 loop: CASSEAGAARDTQYF. In DNA, the CDR3 is TGTGCCAGCAGTGAAGCGGGGGCAGCGAGAGATACGCAGTATTTT.

The V and J genes are TRBV27 and TRBJ2-7; 11 bases are a match to TRBD2. Germline V gene lookup returns CDR1 MNHEY and CDR2 SMNVEV (reference sequence). V was clipped by 6 bases and J by 4 bases; unmatched bases: 8. This CDR3 spans 15 amino acids. CDR3 DNA: TGTGCCAGCAGGGGACTAGCGGCCCGAGAGTACGAGCAGTACTTC. It specifies CASRGLAAREYEQYF.

The rearrangement uses TRBV21-1 and TRBJ2-7; the tabulated D call, TRBD2, remains unverified against the DNA. TRBV21-1 is a recognized pseudogene. The CDR3 has 15 amino acids. CDR3 nucleotides: TGTGCCAGCAGCGAGGTGAAGCCCATTACCTACGAGCAGTACTTC. It translates to CASSEVKPITYEQYF.